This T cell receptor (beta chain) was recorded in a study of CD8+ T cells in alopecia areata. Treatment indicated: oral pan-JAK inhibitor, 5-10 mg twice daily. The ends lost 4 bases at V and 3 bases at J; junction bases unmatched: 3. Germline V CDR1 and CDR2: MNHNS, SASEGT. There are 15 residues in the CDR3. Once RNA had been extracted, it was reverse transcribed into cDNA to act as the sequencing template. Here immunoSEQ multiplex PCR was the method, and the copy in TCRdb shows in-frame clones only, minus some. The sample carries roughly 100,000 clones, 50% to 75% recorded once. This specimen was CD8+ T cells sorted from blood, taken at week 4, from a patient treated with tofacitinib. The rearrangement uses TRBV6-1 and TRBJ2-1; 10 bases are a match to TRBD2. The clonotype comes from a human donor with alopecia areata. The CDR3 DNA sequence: TGTGCCAGCAGTGTACTAGCGGGAAACTACAATGAGCAGTTCTTC. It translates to CASSVLAGNYNEQFF.